This is a list of T cell receptor beta chains from one sample in a study of radiation and T cells in renal cell carcinoma. TCRdb's table, derived via immunoSEQ multiplex PCR, lists solely in-frame clones and lacks some. The sample lists tens of thousands of clones, 80% to 90% seen once, with around 21% in the top ten. Sequences were derived from blood, sampled from a patient whose treatment included radiotherapy and nephrectomy. The receptors stem from a woman aged 45-60 years with renal cell carcinoma. The CDR3 runs from the conserved cysteine through the conserved F or W. D genes are given only for firm matches. The size field is filled for only some rows; it gives once, few, many or a size class.

abundance,j_gene,v_gene,len,d_gene,CDR3nt,CDR3aa
-,TRBJ2-5,TRBV30,12,-,TGTGCCTGGAGTGTACTAGGGGAGACCCAGTACTTC,CAWSVLGETQYF
-,TRBJ1-1,TRBV7-9,15,-,TGTGCCAGCAGCTTCATCGGACAGATGAACACTGAAGCTTTCTTT,CASSFIGQMNTEAFF
-,TRBJ2-3,TRBV5-1,16,TRBD2,TGCGCCAGCAGCTTGGGACTAGCGAGAAGCACAGATACGCAGTATTTT,CASSLGLARSTDTQYF
-,TRBJ2-7,TRBV11-2,16,TRBD2,TGTGCCAGCAGCGACAGTAGCGGGAGGGCCTGGTACGAGCAGTACTTC,CASSDSSGRAWYEQYF
-,TRBJ1-4,TRBV2,15,-,TGTGCCAGCAGTAGAGGCAAAGGGACTAATGAAAAACTGTTTTTT,CASSRGKGTNEKLFF
-,TRBJ1-1,TRBV19,15,-,TGTGCCAGTTCTAGGGCTGGGGGGCTTAGGACTGAAGCTTTCTTT,CASSRAGGLRTEAFF
-,TRBJ2-7,TRBV27,17,-,TGTGCCAGCAGTTCGGGGCCAGAGGACGCCTCCTGGGGCGAGCAGTACTTC,CASSSGPEDASWGEQYF
-,TRBJ2-1,TRBV28,14,-,TGTGCCAGCAACGTCAAGGGGGCCTACAATGAGCAGTTCTTC,CASNVKGAYNEQFF
few,TRBJ1-2,TRBV2,15,TRBD1,TGTGCCAGCAGAGGGCCGGGACAGACTAACTATGGCTACACCTTC,CASRGPGQTNYGYTF
-,TRBJ2-2,TRBV28,15,-,TGTGCCAGCAGTGTCGGGTCGACCAACACCGGGGAGCTGTTTTTT,CASSVGSTNTGELFF
-,TRBJ1-2,TRBV27,13,TRBD1,TGTGCCAGCTCGACAGGGGGCGGCTATGGCTACACCTTC,CASSTGGGYGYTF
-,TRBJ2-2,TRBV2,15,-,TGTGCCAGCACGGAGCTAGCCAGTGGGACCGGGGAGCTGTTTTTT,CASTELASGTGELFF
few,TRBJ1-1,TRBV11-2,11,-,TGTGCCAGCAGCTTAGATGACGAGGGCCTCTTT,CASSLDDEGLF
-,TRBJ2-6,TRBV7-9,13,-,TGTGCCAGCAGCCCCACTGGGGCCAACGTCCTGACTTTC,CASSPTGANVLTF
-,TRBJ2-2,TRBV6-1,13,TRBD1,TGTGCCAGCGACAGGGGGAACACCGGGGAGCTGTTTTTT,CASDRGNTGELFF
many,TRBJ1-4,TRBV4-3,13,-,TGCGCCAGCAGCCTTGGGGACGGTGAAAAACTGTTTTTT,CASSLGDGEKLFF
-,TRBJ2-7,TRBV7-9,13,TRBD1,TGTGCCAGCAGCCGACAGGGGGAGTACGAGCAGTACTTC,CASSRQGEYEQYF
-,TRBJ1-5,TRBV13,15,-,TGTGCCAGCAGCCAGGCCGGGGTTGGCAATCAGCCCCAGCATTTT,CASSQAGVGNQPQHF
-,TRBJ2-5,TRBV4-2,15,TRBD2,TGTGCCAGCAGCGAACCCGGGACTAGCGGGGAGACCCAGTACTTC,CASSEPGTSGETQYF
-,TRBJ2-1,TRBV29-1,15,-,TGCAGCGCTACTGCACGGGGACGCTCCTACAATGAGCAGTTCTTC,CSATARGRSYNEQFF
-,TRBJ1-2,TRBV7-2,14,-,TGTGCCAGCAGCTTAGACGCCAGATGGAATGGCTACACCTTC,CASSLDARWNGYTF
-,TRBJ1-4,TRBV18,14,-,TGTGCCAGCTCCGACAGTGGAGGGCGAGAAAAACTGTTTTTT,CASSDSGGREKLFF